These T cell receptor beta chains were read from a single sample in a study of blood T cell repertoires in COVID-19. Sequencing used immunoSEQ multiplex PCR; TCRdb keeps in-frame clones, though not all of them. The data contain around 290,000 clones, roughly 86% of them singletons. The specimen sequenced was peripheral blood. All receptors derive from a woman between 45 and 65 years old who had recovered from COVID-19. The CDR3 runs from the conserved cysteine through the conserved F or W. Each record gives: clone size, V gene, D gene, J gene, CDR3 protein, CDR3 DNA. The D gene is left open where the match is weak. For some rows the clone size is stated as once, few or many, or as a class when expanded; others skip it.

>NA|TRBV11-2|NA|TRBJ2-1
CASSLVSWQSGQFF
TGTGCCAGCAGCTTAGTAAGTTGGCAGTCGGGTCAGTTCTTC
>NA|TRBV7-2|TRBD1|TRBJ2-1
CASSSRGRVDNEQFF
TGTGCCAGCAGCTCCAGGGGGCGCGTAGACAATGAGCAGTTCTTC
>NA|TRBV4-1|NA|TRBJ1-2
CASSQYRSGTDGYTF
TGCGCCAGCAGCCAATACCGGTCGGGTACGGATGGCTACACCTTC
>once|TRBV3-1/TRBV3-2|TRBD1|TRBJ2-2
CASTLNRGSGELFF
TGTGCCAGTACCCTAAACAGGGGCTCCGGGGAGCTGTTTTTT
>NA|TRBV5-1|NA|TRBJ2-7
CASSPTTLGEQYF
TGCGCCAGCAGCCCAACCACACTAGGCGAGCAGTACTTC
>NA|TRBV7-8|NA|TRBJ1-1
CASSLQQLNTEAFF
TGTGCCAGCAGCTTACAACAGCTTAACACTGAAGCTTTCTTT
>NA|TRBV7-2|NA|TRBJ2-5
CASSLAVLQGTQYF
TGTGCCAGCAGCTTAGCGGTACTCCAGGGGACCCAGTACTTC
>NA|TRBV7-9|NA|TRBJ2-7
CASSPTKGRVYEQYF
TGTGCCAGCAGCCCCACAAAAGGCAGGGTATACGAGCAGTACTTC
>NA|TRBV7-2|NA|TRBJ2-1
CASSLVGSSYNEQFF
TGTGCCAGCAGCTTAGTTGGCTCCTCCTACAATGAGCAGTTCTTC
>NA|TRBV7-3|TRBD2|TRBJ2-3
CASSSRTSGRTDTQYF
TGTGCCAGCAGCTCCCGGACTAGCGGGAGAACAGATACGCAGTATTTT
>NA|TRBV9|NA|TRBJ2-3
CASSAVPTSTDTQYF
TGTGCCAGCAGCGCGGTACCTACTAGCACAGATACGCAGTATTTT
>NA|TRBV11-2|TRBD2|TRBJ2-1
CASSFGLAANEQFF
TGTGCCAGCAGCTTTGGACTAGCAGCGAATGAGCAGTTCTTC
>few|TRBV9|NA|TRBJ1-1
CASSTQGRTEAFF
TGTGCCAGCAGCACCCAGGGGAGAACTGAAGCTTTCTTT
>NA|TRBV5-1|TRBD1|TRBJ1-2
CASSPGTARYGYTF
TGCGCCAGCAGCCCGGGGACAGCGCGTTATGGCTACACCTTC
>NA|TRBV5-1|TRBD1|TRBJ1-1
CASSLEQGAAFF
TGCGCCAGCAGCTTGGAGCAGGGGGCGGCTTTCTTT
>NA|TRBV19|NA|TRBJ1-6
CASSPDRNSPLHF
TGTGCCAGTAGCCCGGACAGAAATTCACCCCTCCACTTT
>NA|TRBV5-4|NA|TRBJ2-7
CASSRQSRSSYEQYF
TGTGCCAGCAGCCGACAGTCAAGGAGCTCCTACGAGCAGTACTTC
>NA|TRBV7-2|TRBD2|TRBJ2-2
CASSLAGGSNTGELFF
TGTGCCAGCAGCTTGGCGGGAGGGTCAAACACCGGGGAGCTGTTTTTT
>NA|TRBV4-1|TRBD2|TRBJ2-1
CASRQGGSSGSQYNEQFF
TGCGCCAGCAGACAAGGAGGTAGTAGCGGGAGCCAATACAATGAGCAGTTCTTC
>NA|TRBV5-6|NA|TRBJ2-5
CASSLLEETQYF
TGTGCCAGCAGCTTACTGGAAGAGACCCAGTACTTC
>NA|TRBV7-9|TRBD1|TRBJ2-1
CASSLSGTGSNNEQFF
TGTGCCAGCAGCTTATCCGGGACAGGGTCTAACAATGAGCAGTTCTTC
>NA|TRBV5-1|NA|TRBJ2-3
CASSLGQPWDTQYF
TGCGCCAGCAGCTTAGGACAGCCCTGGGATACGCAGTATTTT
>once|TRBV5-8|NA|TRBJ2-7
CASSLVYGYEQYF
TGTGCCAGCAGCTTGGTCTACGGCTACGAGCAGTACTTC
>NA|TRBV3-1/TRBV3-2|NA|TRBJ1-5
CASSQSSKGSSNQPQHF
TGTGCCAGCAGCCAATCTTCTAAAGGGAGTAGCAATCAGCCCCAGCATTTT
>NA|TRBV28|NA|TRBJ1-1
CASSLAGKSTEAFF
TGTGCCAGCAGTTTGGCGGGGAAGAGCACTGAAGCTTTCTTT
>NA|TRBV20-1|NA|TRBJ2-5
CSVPEAETQYF
TGCAGTGTTCCCGAAGCGGAGACCCAGTACTTC
>once|TRBV21-1|NA|TRBJ2-7
CASSKNVPGAHEQYF
TGTGCCAGCAGCAAAAATGTCCCAGGGGCCCACGAGCAGTACTTC
>NA|TRBV6-2/TRBV6-3|TRBD2|TRBJ2-3
CASSYRLAGEVTDTQYF
TGTGCCAGCAGTTACAGGTTAGCGGGTGAGGTCACAGATACGCAGTATTTT
>NA|TRBV18|NA|TRBJ1-1
CASSVTDSTEAFF
TGTGCCAGCTCAGTGACAGACTCCACTGAAGCTTTCTTT
>few|TRBV28|TRBD1|TRBJ1-3
CASSAYSGTGLGNTIYF
TGTGCCAGCAGTGCGTATTCCGGGACAGGGCTTGGAAACACCATATATTTT
>NA|TRBV30|TRBD2|TRBJ2-3
CAWSVASGGATDTQYF
TGTGCCTGGAGTGTGGCAAGCGGGGGGGCCACAGATACGCAGTATTTT
>once|TRBV6-5|TRBD1|TRBJ1-6
CASSSRTGGLSPLHF
TGTGCCAGCAGTTCCAGGACAGGGGGTCTCTCACCCCTCCACTTT
>NA|TRBV7-3|TRBD2|TRBJ2-1
CASSLLAVAYNEQFF
TGTGCCAGCAGCCTTCTAGCGGTGGCGTACAATGAGCAGTTCTTC
>NA|TRBV5-1|TRBD1|TRBJ2-7
CASSLDWDRAPYEQYF
TGCGCCAGCAGCTTGGATTGGGACAGGGCACCCTACGAGCAGTACTTC
>once|TRBV11-2|NA|TRBJ1-6
CASSLAGTGFSPLHF
TGTGCCAGCAGCTTAGCCGGGACTGGTTTTTCACCCCTCCACTTT
>NA|TRBV3-1/TRBV3-2|NA|TRBJ2-2
CASSQFTGNTGELFF
TGTGCCAGCAGCCAATTTACAGGAAACACCGGGGAGCTGTTTTTT
>NA|TRBV5-4|NA|TRBJ2-7
CASSPVQGSVYEQYF
TGTGCCAGCTCGCCGGTCCAGGGATCCGTATACGAGCAGTACTTC
>NA|TRBV11-3|NA|TRBJ2-2
CASSERAGELFF
TGTGCCAGCAGCGAAAGAGCCGGGGAGCTGTTTTTT
>once|TRBV7-2|TRBD2|TRBJ2-3
CASSSTSGGNTDTQYF
TGTGCCAGCAGCAGTACTAGCGGGGGGAACACAGATACGCAGTATTTT
>NA|TRBV6-5|NA|TRBJ2-7
CASSRDRRSSYEQYF
TGTGCCAGCAGTAGAGACAGAAGAAGCTCCTACGAGCAGTACTTC
>NA|TRBV6-2/TRBV6-3|NA|TRBJ2-4
CASSYDRKGIQYF
TGTGCCAGCAGTTACGACCGGAAGGGGATTCAGTACTTC
>NA|TRBV4-2|NA|TRBJ1-1
CASSQEFVRDGGTEAFF
TGTGCCAGCAGCCAAGAATTCGTTAGGGACGGGGGCACTGAAGCTTTCTTT
>NA|TRBV5-1|NA|TRBJ1-2
CASSLAPTGLDYGYTF
TGCGCCAGCAGCTTGGCCCCTACAGGGCTAGACTATGGCTACACCTTC
>few|TRBV10-3|TRBD1|TRBJ2-1
CAIGPGGANNEQFF
TGTGCCATCGGGCCAGGGGGCGCAAACAATGAGCAGTTCTTC
>NA|TRBV2|TRBD2|TRBJ2-3
CASSEGLGADTQYF
TGTGCCAGCAGTGAGGGACTAGGGGCAGATACGCAGTATTTT
>NA|TRBV27|NA|TRBJ1-1
CASSPPVGSGFSPEAFF
TGTGCCAGCAGTCCTCCGGTGGGCTCGGGGTTCAGCCCTGAAGCTTTCTTT
>NA|TRBV3-1/TRBV3-2|NA|TRBJ1-1
CASSQRTWAGNTEAFF
TGTGCCAGCAGCCAACGAACCTGGGCGGGGAACACTGAAGCTTTCTTT
>NA|TRBV5-4|TRBD1|TRBJ2-3
CASSTRQGAGDTQYF
TGTGCCAGCAGCACGAGACAGGGGGCAGGGGATACGCAGTATTTT
>NA|TRBV11-2|TRBD2|TRBJ2-1
CASSSERGPYNEQFF
TGTGCCAGCAGCTCTGAGCGGGGGCCTTACAATGAGCAGTTCTTC
>NA|TRBV9|TRBD2|TRBJ2-7
CASSPDLGGTHRFYEQYF
TGTGCCAGCAGTCCAGACTTGGGGGGGACCCACCGATTCTACGAGCAGTACTTC
>NA|TRBV30|TRBD2|TRBJ2-1
CAWMGLAGGYNEQFF
TGTGCCTGGATGGGACTAGCGGGAGGATACAATGAGCAGTTCTTC
>NA|TRBV3-1/TRBV3-2|NA|TRBJ1-1
CATQQGTEAFF
TGTGCCACCCAACAGGGAACTGAAGCTTTCTTT
>NA|TRBV5-1|TRBD1|TRBJ2-7
CASSIGTGDRNEQYF
TGCGCCAGCAGCATTGGGACAGGGGATAGGAACGAGCAGTACTTC